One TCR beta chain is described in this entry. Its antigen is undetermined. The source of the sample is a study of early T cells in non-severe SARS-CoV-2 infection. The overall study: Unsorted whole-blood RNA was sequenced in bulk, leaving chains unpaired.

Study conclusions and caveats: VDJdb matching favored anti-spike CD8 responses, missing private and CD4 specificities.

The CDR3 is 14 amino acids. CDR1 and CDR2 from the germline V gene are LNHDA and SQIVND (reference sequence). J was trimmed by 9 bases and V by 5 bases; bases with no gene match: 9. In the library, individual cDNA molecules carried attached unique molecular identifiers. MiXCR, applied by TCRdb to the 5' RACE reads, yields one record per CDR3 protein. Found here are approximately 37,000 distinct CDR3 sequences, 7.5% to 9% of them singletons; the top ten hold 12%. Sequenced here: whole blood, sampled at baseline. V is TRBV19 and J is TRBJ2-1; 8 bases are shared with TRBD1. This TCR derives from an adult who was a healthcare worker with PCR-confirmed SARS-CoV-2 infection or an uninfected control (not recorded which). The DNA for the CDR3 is TGTGCCAGTAGTCCGGACAGGGCAAGAGCTGAGCAGTTCTTC. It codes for CASSPDRARAEQFF.